The next 19 T cell receptor beta chains were all read from a single sample in a study of Ad26.COV2.S vaccination and SARS-CoV-2 variants. The treatment was: roughly 20 received Ad26.COV2.S at low or high dose, single or two shots; roughly 5 received placebo; per-sample allocation not given. The samples date from day 63 after the first vaccine or placebo injection. The method was immunoSEQ multiplex PCR; TCRdb's version includes in-frame clones alone and lacks a portion of them. The sample gives 510,000 or so clones, about 83% of which show up once; around 13% is in the top ten. Specimen: peripheral blood, collected in a trial of Ad26.COV2.S vaccine versus placebo. Receptor source: a person between 18 and 59 years old who received the Ad26.COV2.S COVID-19 vaccine or a placebo.

The chain couples TRBV7-3 to TRBJ1-6; D gene unclear. The CDR3 totals 15 residues. CDR1 and CDR2 from the germline V gene are SGHTA and FQGTGA. The germline V and J ends were trimmed by 0 bases and 7 bases, with 10 bases remaining between them. The CDR3 loop is CASSLTARANSPLHF. Here the CDR3 DNA reads TGTGCCAGCAGCTTAACGGCACGGGCCAATTCACCCCTCCACTTT. Supplemented by reference TRBV7-3 and TRBJ1-6, the full variable domain reads GAGVSQTPSNKVTEKGKYVELRCDPISGHTALYWYRQSLGQGPEFLIYFQGTGAADDSGLPNDRFFAVRPEGSVSTLKIQRTERGDSAVYLCASSLTARANSPLHFGNGTRLTVT.

The chain is built from TRBV6-5 and TRBJ1-2; the D is unclear. Germline values: CDR1 MNHEY, CDR2 SVGAGI. Trimming left V 5 bases short and J 1 base short, with 8 bases between. The CDR3 is 13 residues long. DNA for the CDR3: TGTGCCAGCAGTAACGGATTTAACTATGGCTACACCTTC. It is translated as CASSNGFNYGYTF.

The chain is built from TRBV5-1 and TRBJ1-1; no clear D gene. This CDR3 is 13 amino acids long. Germline V gene sequence: CDR1 SGHRS, CDR2 YFSETQ. Trimming stripped 0 bases from V and 5 bases from J, with 8 bases between. For the CDR3, the DNA is TGCGCCAGCAGCTTGGATACCGGGACTGAAGCTTTCTTT. Its translation is CASSLDTGTEAFF.

Written as DNA, the CDR3 is TGTGCCAGCAGCCCCACGGCGGCCCCTGGAAACACCATATATTTT. This codes for CASSPTAAPGNTIYF. The rearrangement joins TRBV28 to TRBJ1-3, with D uncertain. V lost 6 bases to trimming and J lost 2 bases, with 14 bases between them. Germline lookup yields CDR1 MDHEN and CDR2 SYDVKM. There are 15 residues in the CDR3.

The genes are TRBV5-4 and TRBJ2-2; D is unclear. Germline loops: CDR1 SGHNT, CDR2 YYREEE (reference sequence). The CDR3 has 14 residues. The V gene lost 0 bases and the J gene lost 4 bases, with 7 bases spanning the gap. The CDR3 region is CASSLDQSTGELFF. The DNA for the CDR3 is TGTGCCAGCAGCTTGGATCAGAGCACCGGGGAGCTGTTTTTT.

The CDR3 is CASSLCRRESYEQYF. The CDR3 DNA reads as TGTGCCAGCAGTTTGTGCCGCAGGGAATCCTACGAGCAGTACTTC. The V gene is TRBV27, the J gene TRBJ2-7; weak D call: TRBD1 (5 bases). The CDR3 is made up of 15 amino acids. Trimming cost V 3 bases and J 1 base, with 13 bases left between them. From germline, CDR1 is MNHEY and CDR2 SMNVEV (reference sequence).

The rearrangement links TRBV5-8 to TRBJ1-6; TRBD1 matches at 7 bases. CDR3 size: 19 residues. The germline V gene encodes CDR1 SGHTS and CDR2 YDEGEE. V lost 0 bases to trimming and J lost 7 bases; unmatched junction nucleotides: 16. The CDR3 here is CASSLGDSLLRNPNSPLHF. The CDR3 nucleotides read TGTGCCAGCAGCTTGGGGGACAGCCTTCTACGGAACCCGAATTCACCCCTCCACTTT.

This sequence joins TRBV7-2 and TRBJ2-5; 8 positions match TRBD2. Losses at the gene ends were 7 bases for V and 5 bases for J; bases not matched to a gene: 6. Germline V lookup: CDR1 SGHTA, CDR2 FQGNSA. This CDR3 has 13 amino acids. The CDR3 DNA reads TGTGCCAGCAAGCGGGAGCCCCGGGAGACCCAGTACTTC. It translates to CASKREPRETQYF.

This chain joins TRBV19 and TRBJ2-2; D is undetermined. CDR3 size: 14 residues. Germline CDR1 is LNHDA and CDR2 is SQIVND (reference sequence). V lost 6 bases to trimming and J lost 4 bases, with 12 bases between them. CDR3 coding DNA: TGTGCCAGTAGAATAAAATTGACCACCGGGGAGCTGTTTTTT. Translated, it gives CASRIKLTTGELFF.

This sequence joins TRBV30 and TRBJ2-7; possible D gene TRBD2, 6 bases. CDR3 size: 14 residues. The V end lost 0 bases, the J end lost 6 bases, and 15 bases lay between the germline ends. CDR1 GTSNPN and CDR2 SVGIG come from the germline V gene (reference sequence). CDR3 DNA sequence: TGTGCCTGGAGTGTACCCTCTAGCGTGACCGAGCAGTACTTC. This sequence encodes CAWSVPSSVTEQYF.

This chain links TRBV18 with TRBJ2-3, with unresolved D. V gave up 2 bases and J gave up 1 base, with 10 bases separating them. This CDR3 spans 15 amino acids. In germline, CDR1 is KGHSH, CDR2 LQKENI. The DNA for the CDR3 is TGTGCCAGCTCACCAAGCAGCTGGCGCACAGATACGCAGTATTTT. It encodes CASSPSSWRTDTQYF. Full variable domain (missing parts from reference TRBV18 and TRBJ2-3): NAGVMQNPRHLVRRRGQEARLRCSPMKGHSHVYWYRQLPEEGLKFMVYLQKENIIDESGMPKERFSAEFPKEGPSILRIQQVVRGDSAAYFCASSPSSWRTDTQYFGPGTRLTVL.

The J gene is TRBJ2-1, the V gene TRBV24-1; D gene ambiguous. This CDR3 region has 16 residues. V was shortened by 4 bases and J by 0 bases, with 12 bases between the two germline ends. Per the germline V gene, CDR1 is KGHDR and CDR2 is SFDVKD. The chain's CDR3 is CATSDPSTNSYNEQFF. The CDR3 DNA sequence: TGTGCCACCAGTGACCCTTCCACAAACTCCTACAATGAGCAGTTCTTC.

The chain is built from TRBV5-1 and TRBJ1-6, with TRBD1 as a possible D gene (6 bases). The CDR3 loop spans 17 amino acids. V gave up 0 bases and J gave up 4 bases, with 14 bases separating them. CDR1 is SGHRS and CDR2 is YFSETQ in the germline V gene. This CDR3 reads CASSLEGGDRYNSPLHF. CDR3 nucleotides: TGCGCCAGCAGCTTGGAAGGGGGTGATCGGTATAATTCACCCCTCCACTTT.

This chain uses TRBV24-1 with TRBJ2-1; TRBD2 is a possible D gene (5 bases). V was shortened by 4 bases and J by 0 bases, with 12 bases between the two germline ends. Germline CDR1 is KGHDR and CDR2 is SFDVKD. The CDR3 is made up of 16 amino acids. The CDR3 reads CATSDRSGSSYNEQFF. Written as DNA, the CDR3 is TGTGCCACCAGTGACCGAAGCGGTAGCTCCTACAATGAGCAGTTCTTC.

This chain connects TRBV20-1 to TRBJ2-1; D ambiguous. CDR1 is DFQATT, CDR2 SNEGSKA, per germline (reference sequence). The CDR3 covers 14 residues. Trimming pared 3 bases from V and 4 bases from J, leaving 13 bases between. CDR3 sequence reads: CSASGLSPYNEQFF. DNA of the CDR3: TGCAGTGCTAGTGGGCTATCCCCTTACAATGAGCAGTTCTTC.

The rearrangement uses TRBV5-4 and TRBJ1-1; a possible D gene is TRBD1 (6 bases). The CDR3 loop spans 15 amino acids. Germline lookup yields CDR1 SGHNT and CDR2 YYREEE (reference sequence). Between the trimmed V and J ends, which lost 5 bases and 2 bases, there was a span of 16 bases. The CDR3, as DNA: TGTGCCAGCAGAAGGGGGGGGTCTGGTAACACTGAAGCTTTCTTT. Its protein is CASRRGGSGNTEAFF.

The chain carries TRBV9 and TRBJ1-2; 11 bases line up with TRBD1. The CDR3 covers 14 residues. Germline V CDR1 and CDR2: SGDLS, YYNGEE. V shed 4 bases and J 6 bases; nucleotides not matched to a gene: 5. The CDR3 loop is CASSPTDRGHGYTF. Written as DNA, the CDR3 is TGTGCCAGCAGCCCGACGGACAGGGGGCATGGCTACACCTTC.

The chain recombines TRBV9 with TRBJ1-2; D possibly corresponds to TRBD1 (6 bases). Trimming took off 7 bases at V and 4 bases at J, with 11 bases between the two ends. CDR1 and CDR2 (germline): SGDLS, YYNGEE. This CDR3 comprises 12 residues. The CDR3 nucleotides read TGTGCCAGCCGCGGACAGCCCTATGGCTACACCTTC. It is translated as CASRGQPYGYTF.

J is TRBJ2-3 and V is TRBV7-6; D is perhaps TRBD1 (6 bases). V gave up 1 base and J gave up 4 bases, with 12 bases separating them. The germline V gene encodes CDR1 SGHVS and CDR2 FNYEAQ. The CDR3 is made up of 15 amino acids. The CDR3 DNA follows: TGTGCCAGCAGCTTAGGGAGCCCAGGGGCAGATACGCAGTATTTT. Translating it yields CASSLGSPGADTQYF. The whole variable domain, remainder taken from reference TRBV7-6 and TRBJ2-3, is GAGVSQSPRYKVTKRGQDVALRCDPISGHVSLYWYRQALGQGPEFLTYFNYEAQQDKSGLPNDRFSAERPEGSISTLTIQRTEQRDSAMYRCASSLGSPGADTQYFGPGTRLTVL.